This entry concerns a single T cell receptor (beta chain). Antigen specificity is unknown. This record comes from a study of shared clonotypes between healthy human individuals. On the study more broadly: The composition of the donors was two women and a few men aged 18 to 49. Study-level points and caveats: The represented genetic and exposure-history diversity was limited by the small number of donors. A handful of donors showed sharing of 4.5% to 6% of naive CD4 clonotypes.

V dropped 2 bases and J dropped 5 bases, with 9 bases sitting between them. Germline V gives CDR1 SGHVS, CDR2 FQNEAQ. The CDR3 has 13 residues. Profiled with immunoSEQ multiplex PCR; TCRdb holds only in-frame clones, not every one. In the table there are millions of clones, 93% of which are singletons. Cells designated naive CD8 were CD45RO-negative and were positively selected for CCR7, with terminally differentiated effector memory CD45RA+ cells excluded. The gene calls are TRBV7-8 and TRBJ2-5; D remains unclear. The source is a man in his late teens or twenties in good health. Some clones in this sample may be carry-over from other donors' samples. The sample was naive CD8+ T cells from PBMCs. The CDR3 sequence: CASSLRLKETQYF. The CDR3 DNA is TGTGCCAGCAGCTTACGGTTGAAGGAGACCCAGTACTTC.